This TCR beta chain appears in the sequencing data of a study of T cells after yellow fever vaccination. Looking at the study overall: Fractions low in cell number were prepared with SMART-Seq v4 Ultra Low Input.

Points on this clonotype: The antigen is undetermined.

The CDR3 has 13 amino acids. Trimming removed 5 bases at V and 5 bases at J, with 13 bases between. CDR1 is LNHDA, CDR2 SQIVND, per germline (reference sequence). Study-wide findings and caveats: FACS-sorted repertoires could contain abundant clonotypes contaminating from the bulk population. Most primary-vaccination clones reappeared after the booster (about 95% CD4, about 90% CD8).

Universal primer sites and UMIs were introduced during 5'RACE template-switching synthesis of TCR cDNA. TCRdb re-called the 5' RACE reads through MiXCR, storing one row per CDR3 protein. The sample lists hundreds of thousands of distinct CDR3 sequences, approximately 6% occurring once. Sequenced material: PBMCs, taken 5 days after the yellow fever booster vaccination. The genes are TRBV19 and TRBJ2-7; D call uncertain. This clonotype originated in a man under 40 who received the YFV17D yellow fever vaccine. The CDR3 loop is CASSDLLWDEQYF. CDR3 sequence (DNA): TGTGCCAGTAGTGACCTATTATGGGACGAGCAGTACTTC.